This entry describes one T cell receptor (beta chain). Antigen: not known. The table came from immunoSEQ multiplex PCR; TCRdb's copy has only in-frame clones and leaves some out. The sample holds around 2.1 million clones, roughly 91% seen once. CD45RO-negative CD8 cells positively selected for CCR7 made up the naive population, which excluded terminally differentiated effector memory CD45RA+ cells. The data originate from a study of shared clonotypes between healthy human individuals. Findings of the study overall: A handful of donors shared around 5% of their naive CD4 clonotypes.

Germline V gene sequence: CDR1 SNHLY, CDR2 FYNNEI. The V segment lost 7 bases and the J segment 5 bases; nucleotides outside the gene matches: 12. The CDR3 consists of 16 residues. This TCR came from a man between 18 and 29 years old in good health. Some clones in this sample may be carry-over from other donors' samples. Specimen: naive CD8+ T cells from PBMCs. The chain is built from TRBV2 and TRBJ2-5; 11 nucleotides align to TRBD2. The CDR3 region is CASTEGLADPRETQYF. CDR3 DNA: TGTGCCAGCACTGAGGGACTAGCGGACCCCCGGGAGACCCAGTACTTC.